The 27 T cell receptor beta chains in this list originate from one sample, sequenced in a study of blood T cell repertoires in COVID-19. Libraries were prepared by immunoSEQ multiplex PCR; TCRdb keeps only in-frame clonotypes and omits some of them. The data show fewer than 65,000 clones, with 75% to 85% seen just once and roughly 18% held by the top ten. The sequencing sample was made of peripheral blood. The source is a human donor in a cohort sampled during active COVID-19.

The CDR3 region has the DNA TGTGCCAGCAGCCCTAGGACAGGGATACAATTATTTGGCTACACCTTC. This sequence encodes CASSPRTGIQLFGYTF. The rearrangement joins TRBV7-2 to TRBJ1-2; 8 nucleotides align to TRBD1. In germline, CDR1 is SGHTA, CDR2 FQGNSA. V shed 5 bases and J 7 bases; nucleotides not matched to a gene: 15. The CDR3 has 16 amino acids.

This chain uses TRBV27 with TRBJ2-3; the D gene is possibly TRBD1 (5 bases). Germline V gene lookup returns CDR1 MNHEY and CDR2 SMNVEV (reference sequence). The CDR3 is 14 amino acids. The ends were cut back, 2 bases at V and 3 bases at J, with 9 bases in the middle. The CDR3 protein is CASSLRGGTDTQYF. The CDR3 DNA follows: TGTGCCAGCAGTTTAAGGGGTGGGACAGATACGCAGTATTTT.

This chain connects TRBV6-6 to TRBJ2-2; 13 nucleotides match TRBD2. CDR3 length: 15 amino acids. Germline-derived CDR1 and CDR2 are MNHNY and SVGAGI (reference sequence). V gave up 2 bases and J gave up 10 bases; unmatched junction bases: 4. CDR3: CASSYTSGGAEELFF. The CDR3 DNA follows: TGTGCCAGCAGTTACACTAGCGGGGGGGCAGAGGAGCTGTTTTTT.

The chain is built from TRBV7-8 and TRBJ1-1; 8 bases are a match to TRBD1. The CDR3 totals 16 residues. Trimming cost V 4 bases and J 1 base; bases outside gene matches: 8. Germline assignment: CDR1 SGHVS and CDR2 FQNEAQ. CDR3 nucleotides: TGTGCCAGCAGCTCTGAACAGGGGGGCCCGAACACTGAAGCTTTCTTT. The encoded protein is CASSSEQGGPNTEAFF.

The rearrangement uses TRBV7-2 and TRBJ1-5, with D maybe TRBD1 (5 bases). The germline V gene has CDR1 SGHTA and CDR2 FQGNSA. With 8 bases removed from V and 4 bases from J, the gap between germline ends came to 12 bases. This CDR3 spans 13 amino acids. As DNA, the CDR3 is TGTGCCAGCGGGAGGGGTACTAATCAGCCCCAGCATTTT. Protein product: CASGRGTNQPQHF.

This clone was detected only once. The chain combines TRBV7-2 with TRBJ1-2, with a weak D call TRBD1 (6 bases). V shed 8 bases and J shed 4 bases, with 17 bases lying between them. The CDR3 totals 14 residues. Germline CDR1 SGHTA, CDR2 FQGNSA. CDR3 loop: CASSLGQGSYGYTF. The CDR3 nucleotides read TGTGCCAGCTCCCTGGGGCAGGGGAGCTATGGCTACACCTTC.

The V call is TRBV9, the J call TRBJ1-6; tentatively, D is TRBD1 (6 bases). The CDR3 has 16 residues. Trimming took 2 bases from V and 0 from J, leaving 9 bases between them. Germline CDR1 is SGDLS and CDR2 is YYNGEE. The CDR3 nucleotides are TGTGCCAGCAGCGTGACAGGAAGCTCCTATAATTCACCCCTCCACTTT. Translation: CASSVTGSSYNSPLHF.

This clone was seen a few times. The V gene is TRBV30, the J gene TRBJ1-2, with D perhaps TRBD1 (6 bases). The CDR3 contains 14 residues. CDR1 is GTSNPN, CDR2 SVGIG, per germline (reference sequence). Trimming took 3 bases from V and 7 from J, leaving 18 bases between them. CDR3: CAWSKSQGVSGYTF. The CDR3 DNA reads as TGTGCCTGGAGCAAATCACAGGGAGTAAGTGGCTACACCTTC.

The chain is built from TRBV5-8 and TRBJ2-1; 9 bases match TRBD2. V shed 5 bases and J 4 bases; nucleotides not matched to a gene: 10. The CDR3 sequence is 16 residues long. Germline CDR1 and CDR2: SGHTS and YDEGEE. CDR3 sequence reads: CASRPSSGDSYNEQFF. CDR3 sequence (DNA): TGTGCCAGCAGGCCCTCTAGCGGGGATTCATACAATGAGCAGTTCTTC. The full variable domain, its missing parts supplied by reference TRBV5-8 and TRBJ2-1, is EAGVTQSPTHLIKTRGQQATLRCSPISGHTSVYWYQQALGLGLQFLLWYDEGEERNRGNFPPRFSGRQFPNYSSELNVNALELEDSALYLCASRPSSGDSYNEQFFGPGTRLTVL.

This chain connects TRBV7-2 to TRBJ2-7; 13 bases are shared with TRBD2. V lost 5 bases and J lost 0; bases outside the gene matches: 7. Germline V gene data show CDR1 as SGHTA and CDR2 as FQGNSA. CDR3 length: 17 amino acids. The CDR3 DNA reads TGTGCCAGCAGCGTCGGGACTAGCGGGACCAGCTCCTACGAGCAGTACTTC. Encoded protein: CASSVGTSGTSSYEQYF. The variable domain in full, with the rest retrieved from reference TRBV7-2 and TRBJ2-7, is GAGVSQSPSNKVTEKGKDVELRCDPISGHTALYWYRQSLGQGLEFLIYFQGNSAPDKSGLPSDRFSAERTGGSVSTLTIQRTQQEDSAVYLCASSVGTSGTSSYEQYFGPGTRLTVT.

The CDR3 DNA follows: TGTGCCAGCTCAGCCGGGACTAGCGGGGGCCGTTACGAGCAGTACTTC. Its translation: CASSAGTSGGRYEQYF. The J gene is TRBJ2-7, the V gene TRBV18, with TRBD2 matching over 14 bases. The J segment lost 4 bases and the V segment lost 5 bases, leaving 7 bases of the junction unmatched. Germline loops: CDR1 KGHSH, CDR2 LQKENI. The CDR3 extends over 16 amino acids.

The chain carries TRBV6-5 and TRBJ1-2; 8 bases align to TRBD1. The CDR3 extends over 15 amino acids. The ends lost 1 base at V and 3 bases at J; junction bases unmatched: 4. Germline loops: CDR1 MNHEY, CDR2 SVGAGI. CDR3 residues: CASSYFRGPDYGYTF. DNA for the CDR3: TGTGCCAGCAGTTACTTCAGGGGGCCGGACTATGGCTACACCTTC.

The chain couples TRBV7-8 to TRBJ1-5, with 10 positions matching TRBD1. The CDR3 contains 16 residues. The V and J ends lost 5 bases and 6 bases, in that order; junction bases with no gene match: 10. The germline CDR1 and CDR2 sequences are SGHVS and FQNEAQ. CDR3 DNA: TGTGCCAGCAGCCCCCTCTGGCGGACAGGGGGTCAGCCCCAGCATTTT. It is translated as CASSPLWRTGGQPQHF.

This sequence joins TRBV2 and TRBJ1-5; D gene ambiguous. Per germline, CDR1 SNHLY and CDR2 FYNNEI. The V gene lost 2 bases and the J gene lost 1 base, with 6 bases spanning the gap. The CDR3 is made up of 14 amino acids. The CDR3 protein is CASSELLSNQPQHF. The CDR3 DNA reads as TGTGCCAGCAGTGAACTTCTGAGCAATCAGCCCCAGCATTTT.

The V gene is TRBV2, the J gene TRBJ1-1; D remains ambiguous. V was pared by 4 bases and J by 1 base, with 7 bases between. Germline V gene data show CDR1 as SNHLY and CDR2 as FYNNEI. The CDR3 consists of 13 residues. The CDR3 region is CASSGGGNTEAFF. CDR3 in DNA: TGTGCCAGCAGTGGGGGAGGGAACACTGAAGCTTTCTTT.

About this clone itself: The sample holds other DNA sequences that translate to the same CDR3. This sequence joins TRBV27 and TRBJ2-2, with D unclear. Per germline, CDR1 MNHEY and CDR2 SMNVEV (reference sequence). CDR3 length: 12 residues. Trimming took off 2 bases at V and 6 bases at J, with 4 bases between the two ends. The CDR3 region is CASSLPAGELFF. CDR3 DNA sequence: TGTGCCAGCAGTTTACCGGCCGGGGAGCTGTTTTTT.

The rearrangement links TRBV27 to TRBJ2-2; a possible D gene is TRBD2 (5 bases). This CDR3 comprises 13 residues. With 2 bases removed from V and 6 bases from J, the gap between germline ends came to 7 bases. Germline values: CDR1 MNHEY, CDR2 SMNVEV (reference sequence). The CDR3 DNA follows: TGTGCCAGCAGTTTAATTAGCGCCGGGGAGCTGTTTTTT. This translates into CASSLISAGELFF.

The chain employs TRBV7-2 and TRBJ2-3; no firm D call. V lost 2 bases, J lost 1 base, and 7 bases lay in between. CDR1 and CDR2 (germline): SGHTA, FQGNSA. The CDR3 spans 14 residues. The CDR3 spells CASSLWPGTDTQYF. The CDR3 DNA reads TGTGCCAGCAGCTTATGGCCCGGCACAGATACGCAGTATTTT.

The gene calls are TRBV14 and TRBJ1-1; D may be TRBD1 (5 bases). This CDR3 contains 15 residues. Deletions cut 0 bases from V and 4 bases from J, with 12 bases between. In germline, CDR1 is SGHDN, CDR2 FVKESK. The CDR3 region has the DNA TGTGCCAGCAGCCAAGATTACAGGTGGGGCACTGAAGCTTTCTTT. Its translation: CASSQDYRWGTEAFF.

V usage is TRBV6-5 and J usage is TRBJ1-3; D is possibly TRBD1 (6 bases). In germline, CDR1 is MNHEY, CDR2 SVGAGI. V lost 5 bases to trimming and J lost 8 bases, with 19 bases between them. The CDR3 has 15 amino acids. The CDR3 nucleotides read TGTGCCAGCAGTCCCGTAGGGGGGGCGGGAGACACCATATATTTT. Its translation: CASSPVGGAGDTIYF.

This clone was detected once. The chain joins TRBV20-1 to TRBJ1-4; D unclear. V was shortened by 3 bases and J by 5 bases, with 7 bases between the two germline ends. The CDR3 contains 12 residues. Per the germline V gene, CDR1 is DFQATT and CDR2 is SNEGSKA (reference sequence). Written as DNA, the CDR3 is TGCAGTGCTAGTTCAGCGAATGAAAAACTGTTTTTT. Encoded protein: CSASSANEKLFF.

The CDR3 sequence: CASSFPGTDTQYF. In DNA form, the CDR3 reads TGTGCCAGCAGTTTTCCGGGCACAGATACGCAGTATTTT. The chain recombines TRBV28 with TRBJ2-3; no firm D call. V was pared by 3 bases and J by 1 base, with 5 bases between. This CDR3 contains 13 residues. Germline V gene sequence: CDR1 MDHEN, CDR2 SYDVKM. Combining the CDR3 with reference TRBV28 and TRBJ2-3 gives the whole variable domain DVKVTQSSRYLVKRTGEKVFLECVQDMDHENMFWYRQDPGLGLRLIYFSYDVKMKEKGDIPEGYSVSREKKERFSLILESASTNQTSMYLCASSFPGTDTQYFGPGTRLTVL.

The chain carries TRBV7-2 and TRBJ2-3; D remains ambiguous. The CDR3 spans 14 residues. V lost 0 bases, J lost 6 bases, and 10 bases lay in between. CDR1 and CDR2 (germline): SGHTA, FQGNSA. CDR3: CASSLALLRDTQYF. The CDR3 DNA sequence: TGTGCCAGCAGCTTAGCGCTATTACGCGATACGCAGTATTTT.

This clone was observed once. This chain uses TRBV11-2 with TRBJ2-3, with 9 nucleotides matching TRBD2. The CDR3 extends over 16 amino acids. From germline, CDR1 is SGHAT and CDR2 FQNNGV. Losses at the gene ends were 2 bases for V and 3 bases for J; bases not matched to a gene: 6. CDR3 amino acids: CASSLRSLAGTDTQYF. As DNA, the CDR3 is TGTGCCAGCAGCTTACGTTCCCTAGCGGGGACAGATACGCAGTATTTT.

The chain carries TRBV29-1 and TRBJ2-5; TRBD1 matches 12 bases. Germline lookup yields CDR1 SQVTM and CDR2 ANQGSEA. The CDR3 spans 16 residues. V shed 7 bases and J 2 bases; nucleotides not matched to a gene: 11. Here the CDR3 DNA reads TGCAGCGCTGTGGGACAGGGGGCTATCGGGCAAGAGACCCAGTACTTC. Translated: CSAVGQGAIGQETQYF.

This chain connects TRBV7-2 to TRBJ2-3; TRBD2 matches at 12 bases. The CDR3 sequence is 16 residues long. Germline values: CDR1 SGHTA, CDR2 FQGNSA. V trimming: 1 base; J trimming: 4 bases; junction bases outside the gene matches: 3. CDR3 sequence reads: CASSLGLAGGSDTQYF. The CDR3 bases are TGTGCCAGCAGCTTAGGCCTAGCGGGGGGGTCAGATACGCAGTATTTT.

This CDR3 reads CASRPRIGTSGGYEQYF. The CDR3 DNA reads TGCGCCAGCAGACCACGGATCGGGACTAGCGGGGGCTACGAGCAGTACTTC. The chain is built from TRBV5-1 and TRBJ2-7, with 14 bases that match TRBD2. Germline V gene lookup returns CDR1 SGHRS and CDR2 YFSETQ. The CDR3 is made up of 17 amino acids. The V segment lost 5 bases and the J segment 3 bases; nucleotides outside the gene matches: 10.